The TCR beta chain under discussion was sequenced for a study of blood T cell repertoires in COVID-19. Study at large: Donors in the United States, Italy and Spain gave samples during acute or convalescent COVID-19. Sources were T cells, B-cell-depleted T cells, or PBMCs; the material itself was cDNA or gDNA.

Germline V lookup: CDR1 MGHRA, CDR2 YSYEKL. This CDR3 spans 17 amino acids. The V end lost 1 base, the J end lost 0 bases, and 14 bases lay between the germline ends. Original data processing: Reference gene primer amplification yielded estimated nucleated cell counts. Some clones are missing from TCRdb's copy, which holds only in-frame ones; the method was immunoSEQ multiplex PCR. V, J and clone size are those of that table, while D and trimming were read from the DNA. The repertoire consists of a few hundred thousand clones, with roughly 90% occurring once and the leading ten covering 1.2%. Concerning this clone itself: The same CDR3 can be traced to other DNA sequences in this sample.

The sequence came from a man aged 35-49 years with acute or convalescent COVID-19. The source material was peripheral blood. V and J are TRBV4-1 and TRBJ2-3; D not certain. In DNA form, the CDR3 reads TGCGCCAGCAGCCAAGTTTTAAACTTTCCTAGCACAGATACGCAGTATTTT. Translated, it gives CASSQVLNFPSTDTQYF.